The present T cell receptor beta chain was sequenced within a study of blood T cell repertoires in COVID-19. Study-wide context: Researchers got acute and convalescent COVID-19 samples from the United States, Italy and Spain. Nucleic acid was either cDNA or gDNA, and it came from T cells, B-cell-depleted T cells, or PBMCs.

As processed by the authors: Reference gene primer amplification gave nucleated cell count estimates. Libraries were prepared by immunoSEQ multiplex PCR; TCRdb keeps only in-frame clonotypes and omits some of them. V, J and clone size were drawn from that table, and D and trimming were deduced from the DNA. The sample holds approximately 220,000 clones, 65% to 85% seen once. The germline V and J ends were trimmed by 5 bases and 2 bases, with 10 bases remaining between them. The length of the CDR3 is 13 residues. CDR1 and CDR2 from the germline V gene are MNHEY and SVGAGI. The rearrangement joins TRBV6-5 to TRBJ2-7; a possible D gene is TRBD1 (5 bases). Material for sequencing was peripheral blood. The clonotype originates from a woman aged 25 to 39 who had recovered from COVID-19. Written as DNA, the CDR3 is TGTGCCAGCAGTCGAGACAGAACCTACGAGCAGTACTTC. Its protein product is CASSRDRTYEQYF.